The clone carrying this T cell receptor (beta chain) has a handful of counts. Its antigen is unidentified. The source of the sample is a study of T cells after yellow fever vaccination. Each CDR3 protein gets one entry after TCRdb re-called the 5' RACE reads with MiXCR. The sample consists of about 320,000 distinct CDR3 sequences, about 11% of them appearing once. Study findings and constraints: The study found a weaker secondary response that peaked faster, day 5 versus 15. Most primary-vaccination clones reappeared after the booster (approximately 97% CD4, roughly 90% CD8).

The source of this sequence is a man younger than 35 who received the YFV17D yellow fever vaccine. Sequencing was performed on CD4+ T cells sorted from PBMCs, taken 45 days after the yellow fever booster vaccination.

The CDR3 region is CASSQPQVTEAFF. CDR3 nucleotides: TGTGCCAGCAGCCAACCCCAGGTTACTGAAGCTTTCTTT. The rearrangement joins TRBV4-2 to TRBJ1-1; D call uncertain. The CDR3 loop spans 13 amino acids. The germline V gene encodes CDR1 LGHNA and CDR2 YNFKEQ. V was trimmed by 2 bases and J by 5 bases, leaving 9 bases between them.